This entry describes one T cell receptor (beta chain). These data are taken from a study of graft-versus-host responses after intestinal transplantation. The data were produced by immunoSEQ multiplex PCR, yet TCRdb's version contains in-frame clones alone and is incomplete. The data show 10,000 or so clones, 25% to 30% seen once. The CDR3 loop spans 14 amino acids. Germline V gene lookup returns CDR1 MNHGY and CDR2 SVAAGI. V was clipped by 4 bases and J by 4 bases, with 10 bases between them. The V call is TRBV6-9, the J call TRBJ2-2; a possible D gene is TRBD2 (6 bases). Sample: alloreactive CD4+ T cells from a mixed lymphocyte reaction culture, taken before intestinal transplant. Subset here: CFSE-low proliferating T cells sorted from approximately six-day pre-transplant mixed lymphocyte reaction (GvH or HvG direction). The TCR originated in a human patient who received an intestinal transplant. The CDR3 is CASSWGLLTGELFF. The CDR3 DNA is TGTGCCAGCAGTTGGGGACTCCTCACCGGGGAGCTGTTTTTT.